This entry describes one TCR beta chain. The antigen remains unidentified. The length of the CDR3 is 13 residues. J lost 5 bases, V lost 3 bases, and 0 bases had no gene match. The germline gives CDR1 LGHNA, CDR2 YNFKEQ. These data originate in a study of graft-versus-host responses after intestinal transplantation. TCRdb's table, derived via immunoSEQ multiplex PCR, lists solely in-frame clones and lacks some. The data hold 70,000 to 80,000 clones, with 90% observed a single time. The V call is TRBV4-2, the J call TRBJ2-2; 7 nucleotides line up with TRBD2. Sequenced material: unstimulated CD8+ T cells sorted from spleen or lymph node cells, taken before intestinal transplant. The source is a human donor who received an intestinal transplant. The DNA for the CDR3 is TGTGCCAGCAGCCAGGGGGGGACCGGGGAGCTGTTTTTT. Translated, it gives CASSQGGTGELFF.